Following are 12 T cell receptor beta chains from one sample sequenced in a study of siplizumab effects on memory and regulatory T cells (dated by TCRdb to the late 2010s). Libraries were made using the immunoSEQ multiplex PCR assay. In its TCRdb copy, this immuneACCESS table keeps in-frame sequences only and misses some clones. Where compared with another copy, unresolved V genes explain less than half of these, and the others have no known cause. This sample holds about 110,000 clones; 80% to 95% were observed only once. Of the sample, around 1.3% falls within the top ten clones. The source material was CD4+ T cells sorted from blood. The receptor source for this set is a human donor in good health.

A single count supports this clone. The chain employs TRBV7-9 and TRBJ1-4, with D unresolved. Germline CDR1 reads SEHNR; CDR2 reads FQNEAQ (reference sequence). Trimming took off 5 bases at V and 0 bases at J, with 10 bases between the two ends. The CDR3 is made up of 15 amino acids. In DNA form, the CDR3 reads TGTGCCAGCAGCACTCCGGGGTCAACTAATGAAAAACTGTTTTTT. This codes for CASSTPGSTNEKLFF. Based on the CDR3 plus reference TRBV7-9 and TRBJ1-4, the full variable domain is DTGVSQNPRHKITKRGQNVTFRCDPISEHNRLYWYRQTLGQGPEFLTYFQNEAQLEKSRLLSDRFSAERPKGSFSTLEIQRTEQGDSAMYLCASSTPGSTNEKLFFGSGTQLSVL.

Note on this clone: At one boundary the junction diverges from the germline segment, which might be a read error. V is TRBV5-1 and J is TRBJ1-1; TRBD1 matches 8 bases. Germline CDR1 SGHRS, CDR2 YFSETQ. This CDR3 region has 15 residues. The CDR3 bases are TGTGCCAGCAGCTTGGCAGGGGGCATGAACACTGAAGCTTTCTTT. Amino acids: CASSLAGGMNTEAFF.

The V call is TRBV5-1, the J call TRBJ2-7; TRBD2 might be the D (5 bases). Germline-derived CDR1 and CDR2 are SGHRS and YFSETQ. The CDR3 length is 14 residues. V dropped 4 bases and J dropped 2 bases, with 13 bases sitting between them. CDR3 in amino acids: CASSMDGNTYEQYF. Here the CDR3 DNA reads TGCGCCAGCAGCATGGACGGGAATACCTACGAGCAGTACTTC. The full variable domain, in which reference TRBV5-1 and TRBJ2-7 provide the parts outside the CDR3, is KAGVTQTPRYLIKTRGQQVTLSCSPISGHRSVSWYQQTPGQGLQFLFEYFSETQRNKGNFPGRFSGRQFSNSRSEMNVSTLELGDSALYLCASSMDGNTYEQYFGPGTRLTVT.

This clone appeared a single time. The V call is TRBV5-6, the J call TRBJ2-5; 7 bases are a match to TRBD1. Unmatched junction bases numbered 11, after V lost 4 bases and J lost 2 bases. Germline values: CDR1 SGHDT, CDR2 YYEEEE. The CDR3 runs 16 residues. CDR3 amino acids: CASSKLGQARQETQYF. The CDR3 nucleotides are TGTGCCAGCAGCAAATTAGGACAGGCGCGACAAGAGACCCAGTACTTC.

A single count supports this clone. This chain uses TRBV18 with TRBJ1-1; D perhaps matches TRBD1 (5 bases). V lost 3 bases and J 5 bases, leaving 13 bases between the germline ends. CDR1 and CDR2 (germline): KGHSH, LQKENI. This CDR3 has 14 amino acids. The CDR3 here is CASSPVYGATEAFF. The CDR3 nucleotides are TGTGCCAGCTCACCCGTCTATGGGGCGACTGAAGCTTTCTTT.

The rearrangement links TRBV5-1 to TRBJ1-2; weak D call: TRBD1 (5 bases). Trimming took 3 bases from V and 3 from J, leaving 9 bases between them. CDR1 SGHRS and CDR2 YFSETQ come from the germline V gene. There are 13 residues in the CDR3. The CDR3 DNA is TGCGCCAGCAGCTCGCAGGGCGACTATGGCTACACCTTC. It yields the protein CASSSQGDYGYTF. Full variable domain (remainder filled in from reference TRBV5-1 and TRBJ1-2): KAGVTQTPRYLIKTRGQQVTLSCSPISGHRSVSWYQQTPGQGLQFLFEYFSETQRNKGNFPGRFSGRQFSNSRSEMNVSTLELGDSALYLCASSSQGDYGYTFGSGTRLTVV.

This clone was counted only a few times. At one of its ends the junction is not consistent with the germline gene, which may arise from a read error. The V call is TRBV6-1, the J call TRBJ1-3; 7 nucleotides agree with TRBD1. This CDR3 has 13 amino acids. Looked up from germline, CDR1 is MNHNS and CDR2 is SASEGT. The CDR3, as DNA: TGTGCCAGCAGTGAATTCCCGGACAGGCAGAGGGCCTTT. Translated: CASSEFPDRQRAF.

V usage is TRBV18 and J usage is TRBJ1-2; TRBD1 aligns across 7 bases. The CDR3 consists of 14 residues. V lost 3 bases to trimming and J lost 5 bases; unmatched junction nucleotides: 6. In germline, CDR1 is KGHSH, CDR2 LQKENI. The CDR3 region is CASSPGQTLYGYTF. The CDR3 DNA is TGTGCCAGCTCACCGGGACAGACGCTATATGGCTACACCTTC.

DNA of the CDR3: TGTGCCAGTAGTGAGAGACAGGGGGCCACTGAAGCTTTCTTT. This gives the protein CASSERQGATEAFF. The V call is TRBV19, the J call TRBJ1-1; 10 bases are a match to TRBD1. V lost 5 bases and J lost 4; bases outside the gene matches: 4. From germline, CDR1 is LNHDA and CDR2 SQIVND (reference sequence). This CDR3 comprises 14 residues.

The gene calls are TRBV7-9 and TRBJ2-7; no reliable D call. The CDR3 totals 13 residues. Trimming removed 5 bases at V and 4 bases at J, with 12 bases between. Germline V gives CDR1 SEHNR, CDR2 FQNEAQ (reference sequence). The CDR3 reads CASSGRTAYEQYF. The CDR3, as DNA: TGTGCCAGCAGCGGACGGACGGCATACGAGCAGTACTTC.

This chain connects TRBV6-5 to TRBJ2-5; no clear D. Trimming pared 0 bases from V and 1 base from J, leaving 9 bases between. This CDR3 contains 15 residues. CDR1 MNHEY and CDR2 SVGAGI come from the germline V gene. The CDR3 DNA reads as TGTGCCAGCAGTTACTCTTGGACGGCCCAAGAGACCCAGTACTTC. Residues: CASSYSWTAQETQYF.

This chain links TRBV21-1 with TRBJ2-1. TRBV21-1 is deemed a pseudogene. This CDR3 region has 11 residues. CDR3 loop: CASRRGNEQFF. CDR3 nucleotides: TGTGCCAGCAGGAGGGGCAATGAGCAGTTCTTC.